This TCR beta chain was identified in a study of blood T cell repertoires in COVID-19. Clones were sequenced by immunoSEQ multiplex PCR, and TCRdb holds only the in-frame ones, with some missing. The data hold tens of thousands of clones, with over 80% observed a single time. This CDR3 region has 14 residues. V lost 2 bases, J lost 4 bases, and 5 bases stayed unmatched. Germline V gene lookup returns CDR1 SGHNT and CDR2 YYREEE (reference sequence). The clonotype comes from a human donor in a cohort sampled during active COVID-19. This sequence joins TRBV5-4 and TRBJ1-2; 7 bases fit TRBD1. The sequencing input was peripheral blood. DNA of the CDR3: TGTGCCAGCAGCTTTCCAGGGGGAGGCTATGGCTACACCTTC. Its protein is CASSFPGGGYGYTF.